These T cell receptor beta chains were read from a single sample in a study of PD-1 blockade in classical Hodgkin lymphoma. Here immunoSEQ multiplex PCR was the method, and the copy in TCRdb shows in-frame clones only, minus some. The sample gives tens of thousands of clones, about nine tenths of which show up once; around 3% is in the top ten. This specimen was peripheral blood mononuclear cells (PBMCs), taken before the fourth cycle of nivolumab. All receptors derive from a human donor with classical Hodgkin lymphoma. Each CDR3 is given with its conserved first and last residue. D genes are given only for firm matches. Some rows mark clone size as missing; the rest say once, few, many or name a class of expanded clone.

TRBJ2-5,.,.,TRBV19,CARDGETQYF,TGTGCCAGAGATGGGGAGACCCAGTACTTC
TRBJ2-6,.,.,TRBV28,CASSLHWDSGANVLTF,TGTGCCAGCAGTCTCCATTGGGACTCTGGGGCCAACGTCCTGACTTTC
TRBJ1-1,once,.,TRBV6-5,CASSYGTYEAFF,TGTGCCAGCAGTTATGGGACGTATGAAGCTTTCTTT
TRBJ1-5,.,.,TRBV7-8,CASSLASGPTQPQHF,TGTGCCAGCAGCTTAGCATCGGGGCCCACTCAGCCCCAGCATTTT
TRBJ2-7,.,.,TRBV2,CASSEDLDYEQYF,TGTGCCAGCAGTGAAGACTTAGACTACGAGCAGTACTTC
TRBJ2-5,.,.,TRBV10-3,CAISDLVPETQYF,TGTGCCATCAGTGATCTAGTCCCCGAGACCCAGTACTTC
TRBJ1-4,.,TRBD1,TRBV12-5,CASGFGTENEKLFF,TGTGCTAGTGGTTTTGGGACAGAAAATGAAAAACTGTTTTTT
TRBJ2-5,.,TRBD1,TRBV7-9,CASSRDRNQETQYF,TGTGCCAGCAGCAGGGACAGAAACCAAGAGACCCAGTACTTC
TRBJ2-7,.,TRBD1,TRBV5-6,CASSLHQGVGFEQYF,TGTGCCAGCAGCCTTCACCAGGGGGTAGGTTTCGAGCAGTACTTC
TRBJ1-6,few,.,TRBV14,CASSQDVGGWYSPLHF,TGTGCCAGCAGCCAAGATGTGGGGGGGTGGTATTCACCCCTCCACTTT
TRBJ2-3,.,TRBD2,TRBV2,CASSRPRLAGNTDTQYF,TGTGCCAGCAGTCGCCCTAGACTAGCGGGGAACACAGATACGCAGTATTTT
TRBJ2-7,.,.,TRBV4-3,CASSFMGRAAYEQYF,TGCGCCAGCAGCTTTATGGGCAGGGCCGCCTACGAGCAGTACTTC
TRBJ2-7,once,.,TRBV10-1,CASRLPGPSSYEQYF,TGCGCCAGCAGGCTCCCGGGGCCCTCTTCCTACGAGCAGTACTTC
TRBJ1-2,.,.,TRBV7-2,CASSLEPGPHGYTF,TGTGCCAGCAGCTTAGAACCGGGACCACATGGCTACACCTTC
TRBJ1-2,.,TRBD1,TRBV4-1,CASSQVDRARRGYGYTF,TGCGCCAGCAGCCAAGTAGACAGGGCACGCCGTGGATATGGCTACACCTTC
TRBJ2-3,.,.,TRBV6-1,CASSEVQRTTDTQYF,TGTGCCAGCAGTGAAGTCCAGCGGACCACAGATACGCAGTATTTT
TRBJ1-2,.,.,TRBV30,CAWSVSGDGYTF,TGTGCCTGGAGTGTCTCAGGGGACGGCTACACCTTC
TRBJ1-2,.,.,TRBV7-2,CASSYAGAYYGYTF,TGTGCCAGCAGCTACGCCGGGGCCTACTATGGCTACACCTTC
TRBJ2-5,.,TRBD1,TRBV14,CASSQIGTAGETQYF,TGTGCCAGCAGCCAAATCGGGACAGCCGGAGAGACCCAGTACTTC
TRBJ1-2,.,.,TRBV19,CASSPWDGYGYTF,TGTGCCAGTAGTCCCTGGGACGGCTATGGCTACACCTTC
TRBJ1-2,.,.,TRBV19,CASSSLEVHYGYTF,TGTGCCAGTAGTAGCCTGGAGGTTCACTATGGCTACACCTTC
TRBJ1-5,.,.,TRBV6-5,CASSYSRGQPQHF,TGTGCCAGCAGTTACTCGAGGGGGCAGCCCCAGCATTTT
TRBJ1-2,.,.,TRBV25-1,CASSLVRENYGYTF,TGTGCCAGCAGCCTTGTCCGGGAGAACTATGGCTACACCTTC
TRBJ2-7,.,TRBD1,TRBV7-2,CASSPTNRGQWTEQYF,TGTGCCAGCAGCCCAACTAACAGGGGGCAATGGACCGAGCAGTACTTC
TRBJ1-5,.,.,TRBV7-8,CASSLVSPGRDPSSNQPQHF,TGTGCCAGCAGCTTAGTATCCCCGGGCAGGGACCCATCAAGCAATCAGCCCCAGCATTTT
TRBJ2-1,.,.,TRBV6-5,CASSYLGSSYNEQFF,TGTGCCAGCAGTTACTTGGGGAGCTCCTACAATGAGCAGTTCTTC
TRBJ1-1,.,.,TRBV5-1,CASSLDRPGDTEAFF,TGCGCCAGCAGCTTGGACAGACCTGGGGACACTGAAGCTTTCTTT
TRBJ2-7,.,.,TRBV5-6,CASNHGGYRYEQYF,TGTGCCAGCAACCATGGGGGGTATCGCTACGAGCAGTACTTC
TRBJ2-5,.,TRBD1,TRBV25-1,CASSDMGQGVETQYF,TGTGCCAGCAGTGATATGGGACAGGGGGTTGAGACCCAGTACTTC
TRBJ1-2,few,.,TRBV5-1,CASSLTPNYGYTF,TGCGCCAGCAGCTTAACCCCTAACTATGGCTACACCTTC
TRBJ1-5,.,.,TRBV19,CASSLPAAGRGNQPQHF,TGTGCCAGTAGCCTCCCCGCCGCGGGACGGGGCAATCAGCCCCAGCATTTT
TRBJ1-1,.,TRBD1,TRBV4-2,CASSQDSTGQVMNTEAFF,TGTGCCAGCAGCCAAGATTCCACGGGACAGGTAATGAACACTGAAGCTTTCTTT
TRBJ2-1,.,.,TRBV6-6,CASSYGNEQFF,TGTGCCAGCAGTTACGGAAATGAGCAGTTCTTC
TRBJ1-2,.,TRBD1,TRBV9,CASSGLRGTGDYGYTF,TGTGCCAGCAGCGGGCTACGCGGGACAGGGGACTATGGCTACACCTTC
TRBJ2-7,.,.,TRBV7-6,CASSLGGSLLLTYEQYF,TGTGCCAGCAGCTTAGGCGGGTCTCTTCTACTTACCTACGAGCAGTACTTC
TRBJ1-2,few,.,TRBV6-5,CASSYSSGVGYTF,TGTGCCAGCAGTTACTCTTCCGGGGTTGGCTACACCTTC
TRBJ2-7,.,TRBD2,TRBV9,CASSGLGGSEQYF,TGTGCCAGCAGCGGACTGGGGGGGAGCGAGCAGTACTTC
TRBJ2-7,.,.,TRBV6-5,CASSLGGLLYNEQYF,TGTGCCAGCAGTTTAGGGGGACTCCTCTACAACGAGCAGTACTTC
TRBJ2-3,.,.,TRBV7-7,CASSSGLETDTQYF,TGTGCCAGCAGCTCGGGACTGGAGACAGATACGCAGTATTTT
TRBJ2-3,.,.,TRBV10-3,CAISPAEGRNTDTQYF,TGTGCCATCTCCCCCGCGGAGGGAAGGAACACAGATACGCAGTATTTT
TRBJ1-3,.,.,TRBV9,CASSVAHSGNTIYF,TGTGCCAGCAGCGTAGCCCATTCTGGAAACACCATATATTTT
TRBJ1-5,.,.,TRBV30,CAGSTGGGNQPQHF,TGTGCCGGGTCTACGGGGGGAGGCAATCAGCCCCAGCATTTT